Below are 13 T cell receptor beta chains sequenced from a single sample in a study of blood T cell repertoires in COVID-19. The protocol was immunoSEQ multiplex PCR, while the TCRdb copy is restricted to in-frame clones and leaves out a portion. The table records 70,000 to 95,000 clones, approximately 92% of them present only once. The source material was peripheral blood. The source is a woman of 80 years or more with active COVID-19.

This clone was observed a handful of times. The rearrangement joins TRBV24-1 to TRBJ2-2; TRBD1 might be the D (7 bases). The CDR3 has 17 residues. CDR1 is KGHDR and CDR2 is SFDVKD in the germline V gene. Trimming stripped 4 bases from V and 1 base from J, with 15 bases between. The DNA of the CDR3 is TGTGCCACCAGTGACCTCCGCAGGGGGGAGAACACCGGGGAGCTGTTTTTT. Amino acid sequence: CATSDLRRGENTGELFF.

V usage is TRBV11-2 and J usage is TRBJ1-3, with TRBD1 identical over 7 bases. The V segment lost 3 bases and the J segment 0 bases; nucleotides outside the gene matches: 5. There are 16 residues in the CDR3. Germline CDR1 and CDR2: SGHAT and FQNNGV. The CDR3 DNA sequence: TGTGCCAGCAGCTTTGCTGGGACAGCCTCTGGAAACACCATATATTTT. As protein: CASSFAGTASGNTIYF.

The chain carries TRBV24-1 and TRBJ2-1, with 9 bases that match TRBD2. Germline V gene data show CDR1 as KGHDR and CDR2 as SFDVKD. There are 12 residues in the CDR3. V trimming: 12 bases; J trimming: 9 bases; junction bases outside the gene matches: 8. The CDR3 region is CAVGAGGIEQFF. Written as DNA, the CDR3 is TGTGCCGTCGGGGCGGGAGGGATTGAGCAGTTCTTC.

The chain employs TRBV6-2 or TRBV6-3 and TRBJ2-4, with 7 bases identical to TRBD1. The CDR3 sequence is 13 residues long. V lost 4 bases, J lost 7 bases, and 4 bases stayed unmatched. Germline CDR1 is MNHEY and CDR2 is SVGEGT. This chain's CDR3 is CASSLTGTNIQYF. The CDR3 DNA sequence: TGTGCCAGCAGTTTGACAGGGACCAACATTCAGTACTTC.

This rearrangement joins TRBV2 to TRBJ2-1, with a weak D call TRBD2 (6 bases). The germline V and J ends were trimmed by 1 base and 2 bases, with 15 bases remaining between them. Germline values: CDR1 SNHLY, CDR2 FYNNEI. CDR3 size: 17 residues. CDR3 sequence: CASSEGSDYLAYNEQFF. As DNA, the CDR3 is TGTGCCAGCAGTGAAGGGTCGGACTATTTGGCCTACAATGAGCAGTTCTTC. Looking up the rest from reference TRBV2 and TRBJ2-1 gives the full variable domain: EPEVTQTPSHQVTQMGQEVILRCVPISNHLYFYWYRQILGQKVEFLVSFYNNEISEKSEIFDDQFSVERPDGSNFTLKIRSTKLEDSAMYFCASSEGSDYLAYNEQFFGPGTRLTVL.

The V and J genes are TRBV28 and TRBJ2-1; 7 nucleotides match TRBD2. V lost 3 bases to trimming and J lost 2 bases; unmatched junction nucleotides: 4. The CDR3 extends over 15 amino acids. The germline V gene has CDR1 MDHEN and CDR2 SYDVKM. CDR3 coding DNA: TGTGCCAGCAGTTTGGTTCTAGCGGCCTACAATGAGCAGTTCTTC. It encodes CASSLVLAAYNEQFF.

The chain has TRBV2 and TRBJ1-2; perhaps TRBD1 as D (5 bases). This CDR3 has 13 amino acids. Germline V lookup: CDR1 SNHLY, CDR2 FYNNEI. The V and J ends lost 10 bases and 7 bases respectively, with 19 bases between them. DNA for the CDR3: TGTGCCAACGCCCAGGGTCCGTCCTCTGGCTACACCTTC. Protein product: CANAQGPSSGYTF.

V usage is TRBV27 and J usage is TRBJ2-1; D gene unclear. Trimming left V 3 bases short and J 2 bases short, with 8 bases between. Germline V gene data show CDR1 as MNHEY and CDR2 as SMNVEV (reference sequence). This CDR3 region has 14 residues. The CDR3 loop reads CASSFTITYNEQFF. The DNA of the CDR3 is TGTGCCAGCAGTTTCACTATTACCTACAATGAGCAGTTCTTC.

This chain links TRBV6-2 or TRBV6-3 with TRBJ2-1; 9 bases are shared with TRBD1. The CDR3 covers 12 residues. Per germline, CDR1 MNHEY and CDR2 SVGEGT. V shed 5 bases, J shed 9 bases, and the junction held 2 bases outside the gene matches. Written as DNA, the CDR3 is TGTGCCAGCAGTAACAGGGGGCGTGAGCAGTTCTTC. Its protein is CASSNRGREQFF.

The V and J genes are TRBV5-6 and TRBJ1-2; no definite D call. V was trimmed by 4 bases and J by 7 bases, leaving 11 bases between them. The germline CDR1 and CDR2 sequences are SGHDT and YYEEEE. The CDR3 covers 12 residues. CDR3 in amino acids: CASSAFRSGYTF. CDR3 DNA sequence: TGTGCCAGCAGCGCCTTCCGGAGTGGCTACACCTTC.

The rearrangement links TRBV14 to TRBJ1-2; the match to TRBD1 covers 7 bases. Germline CDR1 reads SGHDN; CDR2 reads FVKESK. The CDR3 is 14 residues long. The V gene end was trimmed by 3 bases and the J gene end by 6 bases; junction bases not matched to a gene: 7. CDR3 loop: CASSQLTGKDGYTF. CDR3 in DNA: TGTGCCAGCAGCCAGTTGACAGGGAAAGATGGCTACACCTTC.

The chain combines TRBV28 with TRBJ1-1; TRBD1 agrees at 10 bases. The CDR3 consists of 17 residues. The junction had 14 bases not matched to a gene; V was cut back by 6 bases and J by 4 bases. From germline, CDR1 is MDHEN and CDR2 SYDVKM. The CDR3: CASSLVRTGGWGTEAFF. CDR3 in DNA: TGTGCCAGCAGCCTAGTACGGACAGGGGGTTGGGGCACTGAAGCTTTCTTT.

This clone was found once. The chain employs TRBV29-1 and TRBJ2-3; 8 nucleotides line up with TRBD2. The CDR3 length is 15 residues. CDR1 is SQVTM and CDR2 is ANQGSEA in the germline V gene. Trimming at V came to 8 bases and at J to 0 bases, leaving 10 bases not matched to a gene. CDR3 bases: TGCAGCACTGGACTAGCCAAAGCTAGCACAGATACGCAGTATTTT. It translates to CSTGLAKASTDTQYF.